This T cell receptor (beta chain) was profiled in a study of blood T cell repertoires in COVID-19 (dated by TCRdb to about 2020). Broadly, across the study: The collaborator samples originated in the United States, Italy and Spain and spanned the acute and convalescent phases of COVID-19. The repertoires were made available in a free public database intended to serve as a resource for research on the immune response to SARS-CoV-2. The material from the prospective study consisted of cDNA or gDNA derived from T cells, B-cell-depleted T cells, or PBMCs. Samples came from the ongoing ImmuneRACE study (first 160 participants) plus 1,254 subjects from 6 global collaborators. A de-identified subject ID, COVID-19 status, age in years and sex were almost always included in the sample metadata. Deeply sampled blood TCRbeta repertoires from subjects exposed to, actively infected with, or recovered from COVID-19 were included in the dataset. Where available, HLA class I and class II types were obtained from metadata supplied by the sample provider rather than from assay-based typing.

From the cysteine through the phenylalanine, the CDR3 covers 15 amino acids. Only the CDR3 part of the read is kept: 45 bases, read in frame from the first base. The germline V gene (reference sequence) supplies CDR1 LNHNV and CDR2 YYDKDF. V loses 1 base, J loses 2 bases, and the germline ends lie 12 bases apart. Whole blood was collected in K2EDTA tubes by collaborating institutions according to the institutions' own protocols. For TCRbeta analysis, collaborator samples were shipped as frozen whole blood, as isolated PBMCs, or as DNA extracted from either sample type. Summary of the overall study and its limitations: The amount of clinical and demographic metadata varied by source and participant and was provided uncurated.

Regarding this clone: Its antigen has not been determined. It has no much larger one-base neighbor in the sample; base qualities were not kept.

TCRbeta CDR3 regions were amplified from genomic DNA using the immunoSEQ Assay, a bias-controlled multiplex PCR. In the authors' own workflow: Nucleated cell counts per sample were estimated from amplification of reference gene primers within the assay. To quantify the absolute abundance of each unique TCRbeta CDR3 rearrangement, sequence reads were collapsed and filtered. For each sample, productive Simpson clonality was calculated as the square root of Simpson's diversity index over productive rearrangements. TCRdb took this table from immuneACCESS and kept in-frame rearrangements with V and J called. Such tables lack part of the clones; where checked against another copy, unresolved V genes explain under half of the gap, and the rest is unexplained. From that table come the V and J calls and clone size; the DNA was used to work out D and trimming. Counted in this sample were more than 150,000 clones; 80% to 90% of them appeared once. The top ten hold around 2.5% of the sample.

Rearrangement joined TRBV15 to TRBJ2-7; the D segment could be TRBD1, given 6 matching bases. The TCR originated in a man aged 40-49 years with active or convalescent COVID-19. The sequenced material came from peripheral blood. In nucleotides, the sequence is TGTGCCACCAGCAGAGGAAGGACAGCCCCCTACGAGCAGTACTTC. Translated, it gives CATSRGRTAPYEQYF.